This T cell receptor beta chain was identified during a study of blood T cell repertoires in COVID-19. Authors' methods: Researchers report that nucleated cell counts were estimated from reference gene primer amplification. Libraries were prepared by immunoSEQ multiplex PCR; TCRdb keeps only in-frame clonotypes and omits some of them. V and J calls and clone size come straight from that table; D and trimming were deduced from the DNA. The sample shows fewer than 150,000 clones, about 88% of them seen only once. Sequenced material: peripheral blood. This TCR was recovered from a man in his forties with acute or convalescent COVID-19.

CDR3 bases: TGTGCCAGCACACAGACAGGGAATGGGGGCTACACCTTC. It translates to CASTQTGNGGYTF. The V call is TRBV18, the J call TRBJ1-2; 7 nucleotides align to TRBD1. V lost 8 bases, J lost 8 bases, and 11 bases stayed unmatched. Germline CDR1 and CDR2: KGHSH and LQKENI. The CDR3 runs 13 residues.